This entry lists 31 T cell receptor beta chains sequenced from one sample in a study of blood T cell repertoires in COVID-19 (dated by TCRdb to about 2020). The library relied on the immunoSEQ multiplex PCR assay. Entries here come from immuneACCESS through TCRdb and include only in-frame sequences with V and J called. Some clones fail to appear in such tables; in the studies checked, an unresolved V gene covers under half of the shortfall, and the cause of the remainder is unknown. The sample table lists fewer than 250,000 clones, over 90% of them with a count of one. The ten largest clones represent around 0.86% of the sample. Source material: peripheral blood. Receptor source: a man aged 30 to 45 with COVID-19, enrolled during active disease.

The chain uses TRBV5-4 and TRBJ2-7; D perhaps matches TRBD1 (6 bases). The length of the CDR3 is 14 residues. Germline loops: CDR1 SGHNT, CDR2 YYREEE (reference sequence). V shed 3 bases and J shed 3 bases, with 13 bases lying between them. CDR3 coding DNA: TGTGCCAGCAGCTCCGGTCAGGGGTTCTACGAGCAGTACTTC. Amino acid sequence: CASSSGQGFYEQYF. The full variable domain, with the rest looked up from reference TRBV5-4 and TRBJ2-7, is ETGVTQSPTHLIKTRGQQVTLRCSSQSGHNTVSWYQQALGQGPQFIFQYYREEENGRGNFPPRFSGLQFPNYSSELNVNALELDDSALYLCASSSGQGFYEQYFGPGTRLTVT.

The genes are TRBV5-1 and TRBJ2-5; 7 bases agree with TRBD2. This CDR3 comprises 14 residues. Per germline, CDR1 SGHRS and CDR2 YFSETQ. V gave up 6 bases and J gave up 4 bases; unmatched junction bases: 9. The CDR3 DNA follows: TGCGCCAGCAATTCCGCGGGGGATGCAGAGACCCAGTACTTC. This sequence encodes CASNSAGDAETQYF.

V and J are TRBV29-1 and TRBJ2-7; the D gene is possibly TRBD1 (5 bases). Trimming stripped 7 bases from V and 5 bases from J, with 21 bases between. The CDR3 runs 14 residues. Germline V CDR1 and CDR2: SQVTM, ANQGSEA. CDR3: CSASTRNKGNEQYF. The CDR3 DNA sequence: TGCAGCGCTTCCACCCGCAACAAGGGGAACGAGCAGTACTTC.

This clone was seen just once. The gene calls are TRBV4-1 and TRBJ1-2, with D uncertain. V was trimmed by 1 base and J by 3 bases, leaving 9 bases between them. The CDR3 length is 14 residues. Germline V gene sequence: CDR1 MGHRA, CDR2 YSYEKL. Here the CDR3 reads CASSQVLADYGYTF. Here the CDR3 DNA reads TGCGCCAGCAGCCAAGTGCTGGCAGACTATGGCTACACCTTC.

The table lists this clone with a count of one. This chain joins TRBV6-5 and TRBJ2-5, with 9 bases matching TRBD2. Germline CDR1 MNHEY, CDR2 SVGAGI. Trimming at V came to 11 bases and at J to 1 base, leaving 5 bases not matched to a gene. This CDR3 comprises 13 residues. CDR3 nucleotides: TGTGCCTGCCTGGGACTAGCCCAAGAGACCCAGTACTTC. The encoded protein is CACLGLAQETQYF.

The genes are TRBV4-1 and TRBJ2-1, with 9 bases fitting TRBD1. CDR1 is MGHRA, CDR2 YSYEKL, per germline. The V segment lost 2 bases and the J segment 5 bases; nucleotides outside the gene matches: 4. This CDR3 comprises 15 residues. The CDR3 spells CASSQLRTGDNEQFF. Here the CDR3 DNA reads TGCGCCAGCAGCCAACTGAGGACAGGGGACAATGAGCAGTTCTTC.

This clone has only one observation. This chain links TRBV5-1 with TRBJ2-5; 12 positions match TRBD2. Per germline, CDR1 SGHRS and CDR2 YFSETQ. This CDR3 is 16 amino acids long. The junction had 6 bases not matched to a gene; V was cut back by 4 bases and J by 2 bases. CDR3 in amino acids: CASSPRTSGEQETQYF. The CDR3 DNA follows: TGCGCCAGCAGCCCCAGGACTAGCGGGGAACAAGAGACCCAGTACTTC.

The CDR3 DNA reads TGTGCCAGCAGCGTACAGGGCCGCTATAGCAATCAGCCCCAGCATTTT. It specifies CASSVQGRYSNQPQHF. The chain employs TRBV2 and TRBJ1-5, with D perhaps TRBD1 (6 bases). The CDR3 runs 16 residues. V shed 6 bases and J shed 0 bases, with 15 bases lying between them. The germline CDR1 and CDR2 sequences are SNHLY and FYNNEI.

The CDR3 DNA sequence: TGTGCCAGTAGTAGCCTAGCGGGGGGCCTAGAGACCCAGTACTTC. Its translation is CASSSLAGGLETQYF. V is TRBV19 and J is TRBJ2-5, with 11 bases identical to TRBD2. CDR3 size: 15 residues. Trimming at V came to 4 bases and at J to 4 bases, leaving 5 bases not matched to a gene. Germline loops: CDR1 LNHDA, CDR2 SQIVND (reference sequence).

V is TRBV6-5 and J is TRBJ2-3; TRBD1 agrees at 8 bases. The ends lost 7 bases at V and 6 bases at J; junction bases unmatched: 12. The CDR3 contains 15 residues. Germline V gene lookup returns CDR1 MNHEY and CDR2 SVGAGI. CDR3 DNA sequence: TGTGCCAGCACTCCGCCGCAGGGGGCTGGGGATACGCAGTATTTT. Its protein is CASTPPQGAGDTQYF.

The CDR3 nucleotides are TGCAGCGTTGAATCCGGGGGCTACACCTTC. Translation: CSVESGGYTF. The J gene is TRBJ1-2, the V gene TRBV29-1; no reliable D call. CDR3 length equals 10 residues. Between the trimmed V and J ends, which lost 2 bases and 8 bases, there was a span of 6 bases. The V gene's germline CDR1 is SQVTM and CDR2 ANQGSEA.

The chain has TRBV6-5 and TRBJ1-1; no firm D call. CDR3 size: 12 residues. Germline CDR1 and CDR2: MNHEY and SVGAGI. Deletions cut 6 bases from V and 2 bases from J, with 7 bases between. Here the CDR3 DNA reads TGTGCCAGCAGGGCCCTCAACACTGAAGCTTTCTTT. Encoded protein: CASRALNTEAFF.

The rearrangement links TRBV24-1 to TRBJ2-3; 9 bases align to TRBD2. V trimming: 3 bases; J trimming: 4 bases; junction bases outside the gene matches: 7. This CDR3 is 16 amino acids long. CDR1 and CDR2 from the germline V gene are KGHDR and SFDVKD. This CDR3 is CATSDNPAGGPDTQYF. The CDR3 bases are TGTGCCACCAGTGATAACCCAGCGGGGGGACCAGATACGCAGTATTTT.

This chain links TRBV6-1 with TRBJ1-5, with a tentative D call TRBD1 (6 bases). Germline-derived CDR1 and CDR2 are MNHNS and SASEGT. Trimming removed 3 bases at V and 1 base at J, with 10 bases between. The CDR3 is made up of 15 amino acids. DNA for the CDR3: TGTGCCAGCAGTGATATCAGGGGAAGCAATCAGCCCCAGCATTTT. Its translation: CASSDIRGSNQPQHF.

The chain couples TRBV20-1 to TRBJ2-3, with a tentative D call TRBD2 (7 bases). The V end lost 3 bases, the J end lost 7 bases, and 23 bases lay between the germline ends. Germline values: CDR1 DFQATT, CDR2 SNEGSKA (reference sequence). The CDR3 has 16 amino acids. CDR3 sequence (DNA): TGCAGTGCTAGTCCCTATTCGAAGGGGGGGGCTAATACGCAGTATTTT. It encodes CSASPYSKGGANTQYF.

The V and J genes are TRBV27 and TRBJ2-2, with 9 bases lining up with TRBD2. CDR3 size: 15 residues. The V gene end was trimmed by 4 bases and the J gene end by 6 bases; junction bases not matched to a gene: 6. Germline CDR1 reads MNHEY; CDR2 reads SMNVEV (reference sequence). DNA for the CDR3: TGTGCCAGCAGTTCCTATAGCGGGGGCCCCGGGGAGCTGTTTTTT. Its translation: CASSSYSGGPGELFF.

The rearrangement joins TRBV12-3 or TRBV12-4 to TRBJ2-3; no reliable D call. CDR3 length equals 13 residues. V was cut by 2 bases and J by 2 bases, with 5 bases left in between. The CDR3 DNA sequence: TGTGCCAGCAGTTTATCCATCACAGATACGCAGTATTTT. It yields the protein CASSLSITDTQYF.

This chain uses TRBV5-6 with TRBJ1-1; weak D call: TRBD1 (5 bases). V was clipped by 2 bases and J by 3 bases, with 17 bases between them. The V gene's germline CDR1 is SGHDT and CDR2 YYEEEE. The CDR3 has 16 amino acids. CDR3: CASSFGWPRGHTEAFF. DNA of the CDR3: TGTGCCAGCAGCTTTGGGTGGCCGCGGGGACACACTGAAGCTTTCTTT.

The chain couples TRBV6-5 to TRBJ1-2; D is unresolved. Germline lookup yields CDR1 MNHEY and CDR2 SVGAGI. V gave up 0 bases and J gave up 8 bases, with 16 bases separating them. The CDR3 covers 15 residues. The CDR3 loop is CASSYSLAPTGGYTF. The CDR3 DNA follows: TGTGCCAGCAGTTACTCCCTAGCTCCGACCGGGGGCTACACCTTC.

J is TRBJ1-1 and V is TRBV4-1; D is uncertain. V was shortened by 4 bases and J by 0 bases, with 12 bases between the two germline ends. The CDR3 spans 15 residues. Germline assignment: CDR1 MGHRA and CDR2 YSYEKL. The CDR3 region has the DNA TGCGCCAGCAGCCTTCGGTTCGTCATGAACACTGAAGCTTTCTTT. Translating gives CASSLRFVMNTEAFF.

This clone was recorded once. The chain joins TRBV4-1 to TRBJ2-7; 13 bases are shared with TRBD2. This CDR3 contains 15 residues. Germline V gene data show CDR1 as MGHRA and CDR2 as YSYEKL. This chain's CDR3 is CGHRTSGGLTYEQYF. The DNA of the CDR3 is TGCGGACACCGGACTAGCGGGGGCCTTACCTACGAGCAGTACTTC.

The chain has TRBV30 and TRBJ2-7; D remains unclear. The germline CDR1 and CDR2 sequences are GTSNPN and SVGIG (reference sequence). V was cut by 0 bases and J by 4 bases, with 13 bases left in between. The CDR3 is made up of 14 amino acids. DNA for the CDR3: TGTGCCTGGAGTGTGGGCGACGTGGATTACGAGCAGTACTTC. It is translated as CAWSVGDVDYEQYF. Filled out from reference TRBV30 and TRBJ2-7, the complete variable domain reads SQTIHQWPATLVQPVGSPLSLECTVEGTSNPNLYWYRQAAGRGLQLLFYSVGIGQISSEVPQNLSASRPQDRQFILSSKKLLLSDSGFYLCAWSVGDVDYEQYFGPGTRLTVT.

The genes are TRBV27 and TRBJ1-6; TRBD1 agrees at 8 bases. Germline CDR1 reads MNHEY; CDR2 reads SMNVEV (reference sequence). V was pared by 6 bases and J by 6 bases, with 4 bases of the junction left unmatched. The CDR3 spans 14 residues. The CDR3 reads CASREDRVNSPLHF. Here the CDR3 DNA reads TGTGCCAGCAGAGAGGACAGGGTTAATTCACCCCTCCACTTT.

The chain links TRBV19 to TRBJ1-1; D is perhaps TRBD1 (6 bases). Trimming stripped 1 base from V and 2 bases from J, with 17 bases between. CDR1 and CDR2 from the germline V gene are LNHDA and SQIVND (reference sequence). This CDR3 has 17 amino acids. In nucleotides, the CDR3 is TGTGCCAGTAGTATAGGTCCTTGGGGGGGCAGAAACACTGAAGCTTTCTTT. This encodes CASSIGPWGGRNTEAFF.

This rearrangement joins TRBV4-2 to TRBJ1-2; a weak D match, TRBD1 (5 bases). The CDR3 is 16 residues long. With 0 bases removed from V and 4 bases from J, the gap between germline ends came to 15 bases. Germline loops: CDR1 LGHNA, CDR2 YNFKEQ. In DNA, the CDR3 is TGTGCCAGCAGCCAAGATCCGGGAGGGGAGGGCTATGGCTACACCTTC. Protein: CASSQDPGGEGYGYTF.

V and J are TRBV5-4 and TRBJ1-1, with D hard to call. Germline CDR1 reads SGHNT; CDR2 reads YYREEE (reference sequence). Trimming stripped 2 bases from V and 6 bases from J, with 8 bases between. The CDR3 has 12 amino acids. CDR3 bases: TGTGCCAGCAGCTTTGGGCAGCCTGAAGCTTTCTTT. Translated: CASSFGQPEAFF. Combining the CDR3 with reference TRBV5-4 and TRBJ1-1 gives the whole variable domain ETGVTQSPTHLIKTRGQQVTLRCSSQSGHNTVSWYQQALGQGPQFIFQYYREEENGRGNFPPRFSGLQFPNYSSELNVNALELDDSALYLCASSFGQPEAFFGQGTRLTVV.

This chain links TRBV11-2 with TRBJ1-1, with 9 bases that match TRBD1. V lost 3 bases, J lost 4 bases, and 15 bases stayed unmatched. The germline V gene encodes CDR1 SGHAT and CDR2 FQNNGV. This CDR3 has 18 residues. CDR3 sequence: CASSFLGGQGIRFTEAFF. CDR3 nucleotides: TGTGCCAGCAGCTTCCTAGGGGGACAGGGTATTCGGTTCACTGAAGCTTTCTTT.

The CDR3 is CASSDWGQGANQPQHF. For the CDR3, the DNA is TGTGCCAGCAGTGATTGGGGGCAGGGTGCAAATCAGCCCCAGCATTTT. The chain combines TRBV6-1 with TRBJ1-5; D might be TRBD1 (6 bases). The CDR3 runs to 16 residues. Germline CDR1 MNHNS, CDR2 SASEGT. Between the trimmed V and J ends, which lost 3 bases and 4 bases, there was a span of 16 bases.

This clone was seen once. V and J are TRBV27 and TRBJ1-3; 9 bases align to TRBD1. This CDR3 has 15 residues. CDR1 MNHEY and CDR2 SMNVEV come from the germline V gene (reference sequence). The V segment lost 6 bases and the J segment 3 bases; nucleotides outside the gene matches: 6. Written as DNA, the CDR3 is TGTGCCAGCAGAGAATCGACAGGGGGTGGAAACACCATATATTTT. Its translation is CASRESTGGGNTIYF.

J is TRBJ2-2 and V is TRBV4-2; 8 nucleotides match TRBD1. After removal of 4 bases from V and 5 bases from J, the junction contained 9 bases not matched to a gene. Per germline, CDR1 LGHNA and CDR2 YNFKEQ. The CDR3 totals 16 residues. CDR3 nucleotides: TGTGCCAGCAGCCGACCAGGACAGGGTCGGACCGGGGAGCTGTTTTTT. Amino acid sequence: CASSRPGQGRTGELFF.

This sequence joins TRBV6-5 and TRBJ2-2; 9 bases map to TRBD2. The J segment lost 4 bases and the V segment lost 7 bases, leaving 7 bases of the junction unmatched. Per the germline V gene, CDR1 is MNHEY and CDR2 is SVGAGI. The CDR3 has 15 residues. The CDR3 loop reads CASTQSGGRTGELFF. The CDR3 bases are TGTGCCAGCACACAAAGCGGGGGGCGCACCGGGGAGCTGTTTTTT.